This T cell receptor beta chain was retrieved from a study of Graves' ophthalmopathy and Graves' hyperthyroidism. The study, taken as a whole, reports: Appearing in blood as well were most expanded thyroid clonotypes above 0.001 frequency.

Transcripts of RNA were the source for amplifying TCR beta CDR3 regions. A first-round RT-PCR used HTBI primers, followed by a second-round multiplex PCR. TCRdb processed the multiplex PCR reads anew with MiXCR; each CDR3 protein has one entry. The data contain 900,000 to 1,200,000 distinct CDR3 sequences, 36% of them singletons. Enrollment excluded any patients with other autoimmune diseases, uncontrolled infections, pregnancy or lactation. This clonotype was seen at least ten times. Antigen specificity is unknown. Sequences were obtained from peripheral blood or thyroid tissue (not recorded which). The source of this sequence is an adult man with Graves' hyperthyroidism.

The DNA for the CDR3 is TGTGCCAGCGGGGCGAATTCACCCCTCCACTTT. Translating gives CASGANSPLHF. The V gene is TRBV6-5, the J gene TRBJ1-6, with D tentatively TRBD1 (5 bases). Germline CDR1 is MNHEY and CDR2 is SVGAGI. The CDR3 covers 11 residues. V was cut by 8 bases and J by 7 bases, with 6 bases left in between.